The entry below describes one T cell receptor (beta chain). The sample is drawn from a study of blood T cell repertoires in COVID-19. Libraries were prepared by immunoSEQ multiplex PCR; TCRdb keeps only in-frame clonotypes and omits some of them. The sample contains some 670,000 clones, about 87% of which appear only once. The TCR comes from a young woman with acute or convalescent COVID-19. The sample was peripheral blood.

This CDR3 reads CATSDRRKTEAFF. The CDR3 DNA follows: TGTGCCACCAGTGATCGGAGGAAGACTGAAGCTTTCTTT. The rearrangement links TRBV24-1 to TRBJ1-1, with D unresolved. Germline CDR1 reads KGHDR; CDR2 reads SFDVKD. V was cut by 3 bases and J by 5 bases, with 9 bases left in between. This CDR3 is 13 amino acids long.